The entry below describes one T cell receptor (beta chain). The data belong to a study of blood T cell repertoires in COVID-19. Trimming pared 7 bases from V and 2 bases from J, leaving 15 bases between. This CDR3 is built from 14 residues. CDR1 and CDR2 from the germline V gene are SNHLY and FYNNEI. Original handling: It was from reference gene primer amplification that nucleated cell counts were estimated. The assay was immunoSEQ multiplex PCR, and TCRdb's table has in-frame clones only and misses some. From that table come the V and J calls and clone size; the DNA was used to work out D and trimming. The table shows 95,000 to 150,000 clones, with about 82% occurring only once.

The chain is built from TRBV2 and TRBJ2-7; a possible D gene is TRBD2 (6 bases). The sample was peripheral blood. This TCR was sampled from a man aged 60-69 years with active or convalescent COVID-19. The CDR3 reads CASKVGGIAYEQYF. In nucleotides, the CDR3 is TGTGCCAGCAAAGTGGGCGGGATAGCCTACGAGCAGTACTTC.